These 25 T cell receptor beta chains originate from one sample sequenced in a study of cytotoxic CD8 clonotypes in ibrutinib-treated CLL. The method was immunoSEQ multiplex PCR; TCRdb's version includes in-frame clones alone and lacks a portion of them. The sample yields about 89,000 clones, 70% to 80% seen once. The specimen was PBMCs, collected after 12 months of ibrutinib treatment. Every receptor here comes from a human donor with chronic lymphocytic leukemia.

The chain joins TRBV5-8 to TRBJ1-1; D unresolved. V lost 2 bases, J lost 1 base, and 12 bases lay in between. CDR3 size: 15 residues. Germline CDR1 is SGHTS and CDR2 is YDEGEE. As DNA, the CDR3 is TGTGCCAGCAGCTTCTCACCGGGCTGGAACACTGAAGCTTTCTTT. Translating it yields CASSFSPGWNTEAFF. Full variable domain (missing parts from reference TRBV5-8 and TRBJ1-1): EAGVTQSPTHLIKTRGQQATLRCSPISGHTSVYWYQQALGLGLQFLLWYDEGEERNRGNFPPRFSGRQFPNYSSELNVNALELEDSALYLCASSFSPGWNTEAFFGQGTRLTVV.

On this clone itself: In the same sample, other DNA sequences code for this CDR3. The chain joins TRBV11-3 to TRBJ2-2; 9 nucleotides agree with TRBD1. The CDR3 is made up of 15 amino acids. Germline V gene lookup returns CDR1 SGHNT and CDR2 YENEEA. V trimming: 3 bases; J trimming: 1 base; junction bases outside the gene matches: 0. The CDR3 here is CASSLGQGNTGELFF. Here the CDR3 DNA reads TGTGCCAGCAGCTTGGGACAGGGGAACACCGGGGAGCTGTTTTTT.

The rearrangement uses TRBV6-1 and TRBJ1-3; no clear D gene. Per the germline V gene, CDR1 is MNHNS and CDR2 is SASEGT. Trimming removed 7 bases from V and 4 bases from J, with 17 bases in between. This CDR3 has 15 amino acids. This CDR3 is CASKRPTEDGNTIYF. The CDR3 DNA reads TGTGCCAGCAAACGACCCACAGAAGACGGAAACACCATATATTTT.

This sequence joins TRBV10-3 and TRBJ2-1; 10 bases line up with TRBD2. The germline V gene encodes CDR1 ENHRY and CDR2 SYGVKD. The CDR3 runs to 13 residues. With 6 bases clipped from V and 7 bases from J, the junction kept 3 bases outside the gene matches. CDR3 sequence: CAISGLAANEQFF. Here the CDR3 DNA reads TGTGCCATCAGCGGACTAGCGGCTAATGAGCAGTTCTTC.

The rearrangement uses TRBV5-4 and TRBJ1-3; D possibly corresponds to TRBD1 (6 bases). This CDR3 contains 13 residues. Germline CDR1 and CDR2: SGHNT and YYREEE (reference sequence). V was clipped by 1 base and J by 6 bases, with 8 bases between them. The CDR3 here is CASSLSGVNTIYF. DNA for the CDR3: TGTGCCAGCAGCTTGTCAGGGGTAAACACCATATATTTT.

The sample holds one count of this clone. In nucleotides, the CDR3 is TGTGCCAGTACCCTCAGCGCTAGGAAAACCCTAGGTACGCAGTATTTT. This codes for CASTLSARKTLGTQYF. The chain carries TRBV19 and TRBJ2-3, with unresolved D. Germline V gene sequence: CDR1 LNHDA, CDR2 SQIVND (reference sequence). The V end lost 7 bases, the J end lost 8 bases, and 25 bases lay between the germline ends. CDR3 length: 16 residues.

In nucleotides, the CDR3 is TGTGCCTGGAGTGTGTCAGGGGTGAACACTGAAGCTTTCTTT. Translation: CAWSVSGVNTEAFF. The V and J genes are TRBV30 and TRBJ1-1; maybe TRBD1 (6 bases). V lost 0 bases and J lost 0, with 8 bases in between. The CDR3 extends over 14 amino acids. Germline V gene lookup returns CDR1 GTSNPN and CDR2 SVGIG (reference sequence).

The CDR3 region is CASSEALGRTYEQYF. As DNA, the CDR3 is TGTGCCAGCAGTGAAGCGCTGGGACGGACCTACGAGCAGTACTTC. The chain links TRBV2 to TRBJ2-7; D is possibly TRBD1 or TRBD2 (5 bases each). The V and J ends lost 0 bases and 2 bases respectively, with 11 bases between them. Germline V gene sequence: CDR1 SNHLY, CDR2 FYNNEI. This CDR3 has 15 residues. The entire variable domain, with the rest obtained from reference TRBV2 and TRBJ2-7, is as follows: EPEVTQTPSHQVTQMGQEVILRCVPISNHLYFYWYRQILGQKVEFLVSFYNNEISEKSEIFDDQFSVERPDGSNFTLKIRSTKLEDSAMYFCASSEALGRTYEQYFGPGTRLTVT.

The gene calls are TRBV28 and TRBJ2-6, with 9 positions matching TRBD1. Trimming cost V 6 bases and J 0 bases; bases outside gene matches: 6. This CDR3 is 17 amino acids long. Per the germline V gene, CDR1 is MDHEN and CDR2 is SYDVKM. CDR3 coding DNA: TGTGCCAGCAGAGTCCTACAGGGGGCCTCTGGGGCCAACGTCCTGACTTTC. This sequence encodes CASRVLQGASGANVLTF.

The rearrangement links TRBV30 to TRBJ2-3, with a possible D match to TRBD2 (6 bases). The germline gives CDR1 GTSNPN, CDR2 SVGIG (reference sequence). V was trimmed by 2 bases and J by 2 bases, leaving 11 bases between them. The CDR3 runs to 14 residues. The CDR3 region is CAWSRTGLTDTQYF. Written as DNA, the CDR3 is TGTGCCTGGAGTAGAACGGGACTCACAGATACGCAGTATTTT.

The chain uses TRBV5-1 and TRBJ2-5; D call uncertain. From germline, CDR1 is SGHRS and CDR2 YFSETQ. The CDR3 sequence is 16 residues long. The V and J ends lost 0 bases and 3 bases respectively, with 15 bases between them. CDR3 in amino acids: CASSLDRQARKETQYF. In DNA, the CDR3 is TGCGCCAGCAGCTTGGATAGACAAGCCCGCAAAGAGACCCAGTACTTC.

This rearrangement joins TRBV7-9 to TRBJ2-3, with 10 bases lining up with TRBD1. The length of the CDR3 is 16 residues. Looked up from germline, CDR1 is SEHNR and CDR2 is FQNEAQ (reference sequence). V lost 1 base and J lost 2; bases outside the gene matches: 3. This chain's CDR3 is CASSLGTGGLTDTQYF. The DNA for the CDR3 is TGTGCCAGCAGCTTAGGGACAGGGGGACTCACAGATACGCAGTATTTT.

The chain joins TRBV29-1 to TRBJ2-7; 7 nucleotides align to TRBD1. Looked up from germline, CDR1 is SQVTM and CDR2 is ANQGSEA. V gave up 4 bases and J gave up 2 bases; unmatched junction bases: 8. The CDR3 extends over 14 amino acids. The CDR3, as DNA: TGCAGCGTTGTGGTACAGGGGCTCCCCTACGAGCAGTACTTC. This translates into CSVVVQGLPYEQYF.

This chain uses TRBV19 with TRBJ2-3; maybe TRBD2 (6 bases). This CDR3 comprises 14 residues. Germline V gives CDR1 LNHDA, CDR2 SQIVND (reference sequence). Trimming stripped 1 base from V and 4 bases from J, with 9 bases between. DNA of the CDR3: TGTGCCAGTAGTATAGGACTAGAATCAGATACGCAGTATTTT. Encoded protein: CASSIGLESDTQYF.

This chain connects TRBV30 to TRBJ1-2; no definite D call. This CDR3 comprises 13 residues. The V and J ends lost 6 bases and 3 bases respectively, with 14 bases between them. CDR1 is GTSNPN, CDR2 SVGIG, per germline (reference sequence). The CDR3 is CACRQMPYYGYTF. The CDR3 DNA reads as TGTGCCTGCCGCCAGATGCCCTACTATGGCTACACCTTC.

This sequence joins TRBV19 and TRBJ2-1; 9 nucleotides align to TRBD1. Germline CDR1 is LNHDA and CDR2 is SQIVND (reference sequence). The CDR3 length is 15 residues. Trimming at V came to 7 bases and at J to 8 bases, leaving 12 bases not matched to a gene. CDR3 amino acids: CASTPDRGSGDEQFF. The CDR3 coding sequence is TGTGCCAGTACACCGGACAGGGGAAGCGGCGATGAGCAGTTCTTC.

The rearrangement links TRBV7-2 to TRBJ2-7; no definite D call. Germline loops: CDR1 SGHTA, CDR2 FQGNSA. There are 15 residues in the CDR3. Trimming cost V 0 bases and J 0 bases, with 9 bases left between them. The CDR3 here is CASSLAYTASYEQYF. CDR3 nucleotide sequence: TGTGCCAGCAGCTTAGCGTACACAGCCTCCTACGAGCAGTACTTC.

The CDR3 DNA reads TGCGCCAGCAGCTTGGCCGAAGGACTTGGTAATTCACCCCTCCACTTT. Translated: CASSLAEGLGNSPLHF. The rearrangement links TRBV5-1 to TRBJ1-6; no clear D. CDR3 size: 16 residues. Germline V CDR1 and CDR2: SGHRS, YFSETQ. Trimming shortened V by 0 bases and J by 6 bases, and 13 bases separated the two germline ends.

J is TRBJ2-3 and V is TRBV7-6, with D uncertain. Trimming took 6 bases from V and 2 from J, leaving 9 bases between them. In germline, CDR1 is SGHVS, CDR2 FNYEAQ. The CDR3 extends over 13 amino acids. As DNA, the CDR3 is TGTGCCAGCAGATCCGGCGCCACAGATACGCAGTATTTT. As protein: CASRSGATDTQYF.

V and J are TRBV2 and TRBJ1-4, with 10 bases identical to TRBD1. V trimming: 4 bases; J trimming: 6 bases; junction bases outside the gene matches: 14. The V gene's germline CDR1 is SNHLY and CDR2 FYNNEI. The length of the CDR3 is 18 residues. CDR3 region: CASSATFSFGTGDEKLFF. CDR3 nucleotides: TGTGCCAGCAGTGCTACTTTCTCCTTCGGGACAGGGGATGAAAAACTGTTTTTT.

The chain links TRBV2 to TRBJ2-7, with 9 bases aligning to TRBD1. Germline assignment: CDR1 SNHLY and CDR2 FYNNEI. The CDR3 is 17 residues long. Trimming cost V 7 bases and J 3 bases; bases outside gene matches: 16. The CDR3 spells CASIEPSAGQGLYEQYF. DNA for the CDR3: TGTGCCAGCATCGAGCCCTCCGCGGGACAGGGTCTCTACGAGCAGTACTTC.

The V gene is TRBV7-2, the J gene TRBJ2-1; possible D gene TRBD1, 6 bases. Germline CDR1 and CDR2: SGHTA and FQGNSA. This CDR3 comprises 14 residues. Trimming took off 1 base at V and 8 bases at J, with 12 bases between the two ends. The CDR3 nucleotides are TGTGCCAGCAGCTTAGGCCGAGGGGGAGATGAGCAGTTCTTC. It specifies CASSLGRGGDEQFF.

The V call is TRBV21-1, the J call TRBJ2-7. TRBV21-1 is a pseudogene locus. This CDR3 is 16 amino acids long. CDR3 protein: CASSKLDPAPYYEQYF. The CDR3, as DNA: TGTGCCAGCAGCAAATTGGACCCAGCTCCATACTACGAGCAGTACTTC.

The CDR3 loop is CASGQGTYEQYF. For the CDR3, the DNA is TGTGCCAGCGGACAGGGAACCTACGAGCAGTACTTC. This chain uses TRBV11-3 with TRBJ2-7; TRBD1 matches at 8 bases. V dropped 8 bases and J dropped 2; count of bases not matched to a gene: 2. The CDR3 contains 12 residues. In germline, CDR1 is SGHNT, CDR2 YENEEA.

This clone was observed a few times. The chain has TRBV5-1 and TRBJ1-6, with D tentatively TRBD1 (5 bases). The CDR3 sequence is 13 residues long. Germline CDR1 and CDR2: SGHRS and YFSETQ. Trimming took 3 bases from V and 8 from J, leaving 9 bases between them. The CDR3 bases are TGCGCCAGCAGCTCGACAGATGATTCACCCCTCCACTTT. Protein product: CASSSTDDSPLHF.